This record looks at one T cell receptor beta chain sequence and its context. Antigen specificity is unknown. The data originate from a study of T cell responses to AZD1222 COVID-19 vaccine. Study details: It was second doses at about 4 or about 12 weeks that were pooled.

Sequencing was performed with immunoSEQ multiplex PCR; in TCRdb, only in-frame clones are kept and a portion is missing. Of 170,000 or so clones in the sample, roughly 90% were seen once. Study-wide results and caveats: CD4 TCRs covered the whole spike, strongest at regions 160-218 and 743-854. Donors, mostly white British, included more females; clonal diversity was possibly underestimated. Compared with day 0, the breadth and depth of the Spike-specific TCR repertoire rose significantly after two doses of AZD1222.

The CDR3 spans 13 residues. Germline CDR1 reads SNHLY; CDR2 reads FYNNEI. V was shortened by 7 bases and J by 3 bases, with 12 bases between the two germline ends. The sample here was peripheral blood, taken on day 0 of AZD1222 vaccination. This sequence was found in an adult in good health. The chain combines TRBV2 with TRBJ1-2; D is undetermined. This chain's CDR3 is CASTLGTYYGYTF. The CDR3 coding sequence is TGTGCCAGCACGTTAGGTACTTACTATGGCTACACCTTC.